Listed here is a single T cell receptor beta chain. Per the original data handling: Reference gene primer amplification gave estimated nucleated cell counts. The protocol was immunoSEQ multiplex PCR, while the TCRdb copy is restricted to in-frame clones and leaves out a portion. V, J and clone size are those of that table, while D and trimming were read from the DNA. The table lists some 160,000 clones, approximately 91% of them singletons. This sample is drawn from a study of blood T cell repertoires in COVID-19. At the level of the study: Donors in the United States, Italy and Spain gave samples during acute or convalescent COVID-19. In each case, the material was cDNA or gDNA derived from T cells, B-cell-depleted T cells, or PBMCs.

The CDR3 contains 16 residues. From germline, CDR1 is MDHEN and CDR2 SYDVKM. With 6 bases clipped from V and 2 bases from J, the junction kept 8 bases outside the gene matches. The chain couples TRBV28 to TRBJ2-2, with 8 nucleotides matching TRBD1. The sample consisted of peripheral blood. The clonotype originates from a man in his late teens or twenties with acute or convalescent COVID-19. The DNA for the CDR3 is TGTGCCAGCAGCCCAGGGGGCAGGATTAACACCGGGGAGCTGTTTTTT. Translation gives CASSPGGRINTGELFF.